What follows describes a single TCR beta chain. The target antigen is unknown. This same CDR3 is encoded by further DNA sequences in the sample. The trim removed 4 bases at V and 7 bases at J, leaving 2 bases unmatched. The CDR3 has 12 amino acids. The germline V gene encodes CDR1 SEHNR and CDR2 FQNEAQ (reference sequence). This sample was taken from a study of cytomegalovirus exposure and HLA in healthy donors. Study outcomes and limitations: As a later analysis showed, a missense DCLRE1C variant was linked to trimming of TCR beta V- and J-genes. The study assumed roughly uniform donor sequencing depth for presence/absence analyses. CMV serostatus was the sole immune exposure information available.

Primers: 60 Vbeta forward and 13 Jbeta reverse. Original data processing: Later, an analysis found about 80 million unique TCR beta chains, and about 10 million of these were shared. Generated by immunoSEQ multiplex PCR, the TCRdb table keeps only in-frame clones and is missing some. V, J and clone size derive from that table, while D and trimming were established from the DNA sequence. Of roughly 190,000 clones in the sample, approximately 75% are singletons; the top ten hold about 4.4%. The source of this sequence is a man younger than 40 in good health and CMV-seropositive. The chain has TRBV7-9 and TRBJ1-2, with 8 bases identical to TRBD1. The source material was PBMCs. CDR3 amino acids: CASSSTGGGYTF. The CDR3 bases are TGTGCCAGCAGCTCAACAGGGGGTGGCTACACCTTC. Together with reference TRBV7-9 and TRBJ1-2, the CDR3 gives the full variable domain: DTGVSQNPRHKITKRGQNVTFRCDPISEHNRLYWYRQTLGQGPEFLTYFQNEAQLEKSRLLSDRFSAERPKGSFSTLEIQRTEQGDSAMYLCASSSTGGGYTFGSGTRLTVV.